What follows are 18 T cell receptor beta chains derived from one specimen sequenced in a study of shared clonotypes between healthy human individuals. It was CD45RO-negative cells, positively selected for CCR7, that made up naive CD8 cells, with terminally differentiated effector memory CD45RA+ cells excluded. Produced via immunoSEQ multiplex PCR; TCRdb's table is partial and in-frame only. Of about 800,000 clones listed, 90% to 97% were seen once; the top ten hold about 0.25%. Specimen: naive CD8+ T cells sorted from blood. All receptors derive from a man aged 25-45 years in good health.

The rearrangement joins TRBV7-8 to TRBJ2-7, with 9 bases identical to TRBD2. Germline assignment: CDR1 SGHVS and CDR2 FQNEAQ. The V segment lost 2 bases and the J segment 0 bases; nucleotides outside the gene matches: 8. CDR3 length equals 17 residues. The CDR3 nucleotides read TGTGCCAGCAGCTTATCCACCAGCGGGAGGATCTCCTACGAGCAGTACTTC. Protein sequence: CASSLSTSGRISYEQYF.

CDR3 residues: CASSLRGASSGNTIYF. Written as DNA, the CDR3 is TGTGCCAGCAGCTTACGGGGGGCGAGCTCTGGAAACACCATATATTTT. The gene calls are TRBV7-9 and TRBJ1-3; D perhaps matches TRBD1 (6 bases). The germline CDR1 and CDR2 sequences are SEHNR and FQNEAQ (reference sequence). V was trimmed by 2 bases and J by 0 bases, leaving 11 bases between them. This CDR3 region has 16 residues. The whole variable domain, remainder taken from reference TRBV7-9 and TRBJ1-3, is DTGVSQNPRHKITKRGQNVTFRCDPISEHNRLYWYRQTLGQGPEFLTYFQNEAQLEKSRLLSDRFSAERPKGSFSTLEIQRTEQGDSAMYLCASSLRGASSGNTIYFGEGSWLTVV.

The chain recombines TRBV7-8 with TRBJ2-5; the D is unclear. There are 14 residues in the CDR3. Deletions cut 5 bases from V and 0 bases from J, with 10 bases between. Germline values: CDR1 SGHVS, CDR2 FQNEAQ. Here the CDR3 reads CASSPEGYQETQYF. The CDR3 DNA sequence: TGTGCCAGCAGCCCCGAAGGTTACCAAGAGACCCAGTACTTC.

The rearrangement uses TRBV7-6 and TRBJ2-1; a possible D gene is TRBD2 (6 bases). Trimming removed 2 bases at V and 10 bases at J, with 9 bases between. The CDR3 extends over 12 amino acids. Germline V CDR1 and CDR2: SGHVS, FNYEAQ. CDR3 bases: TGTGCCAGCAGCTTATGGGCGGGGGAGCAGTTCTTC. Translation: CASSLWAGEQFF.

The J gene is TRBJ2-1, the V gene TRBV5-5, with TRBD2 matching over 7 bases. Germline V gives CDR1 SGHKS, CDR2 YYEKEE (reference sequence). The trim removed 0 bases at V and 8 bases at J, leaving 14 bases unmatched. The CDR3 consists of 17 residues. CDR3 sequence: CASSLGLAEDLRDEQFF. Here the CDR3 DNA reads TGTGCCAGCAGCTTGGGACTAGCAGAGGACCTCAGGGATGAGCAGTTCTTC.

V is TRBV25-1 and J is TRBJ2-1; TRBD2 matches 8 bases. The CDR3 spans 14 residues. The germline CDR1 and CDR2 sequences are MGHDK and SYGVNS. The junction had 6 bases not matched to a gene; V was cut back by 6 bases and J by 5 bases. CDR3 loop: CASSQGLGNNEQFF. DNA of the CDR3: TGTGCCAGCAGCCAGGGACTAGGGAACAATGAGCAGTTCTTC.

The rearrangement joins TRBV6-1 to TRBJ1-5; D is undetermined. The CDR3 runs 14 residues. The V and J ends lost 3 bases and 0 bases respectively, with 6 bases between them. Germline V gene data show CDR1 as MNHNS and CDR2 as SASEGT. CDR3 sequence: CASSDGFSNQPQHF. CDR3 bases: TGTGCCAGCAGTGATGGTTTTAGCAATCAGCCCCAGCATTTT.

In its sample, this clone was seen a few times. The same CDR3 can be traced to other DNA sequences in this sample. The chain recombines TRBV11-2 with TRBJ2-7; possibly TRBD1 for D (5 bases). V was clipped by 1 base and J by 2 bases, with 6 bases between them. This CDR3 comprises 13 residues. Per germline, CDR1 SGHAT and CDR2 FQNNGV. The CDR3 coding sequence is TGTGCCAGCAGCTTAGGACAGACCTACGAGCAGTACTTC. Translated, it gives CASSLGQTYEQYF.

The chain couples TRBV29-1 to TRBJ2-7; TRBD1 agrees at 11 bases. The ends lost 4 bases at V and 1 base at J; junction bases unmatched: 9. The CDR3 runs 16 residues. Germline loops: CDR1 SQVTM, CDR2 ANQGSEA. The CDR3 protein is CSVAGQGAGMSYEQYF. In DNA form, the CDR3 reads TGCAGCGTTGCTGGACAGGGGGCAGGAATGTCCTACGAGCAGTACTTC.

The chain has TRBV4-1 and TRBJ2-7, with D unclear. The length of the CDR3 is 13 residues. Germline CDR1 and CDR2: MGHRA and YSYEKL. V lost 0 bases to trimming and J lost 5 bases, with 8 bases between them. In nucleotides, the CDR3 is TGCGCCAGCAGCCAAGAATACACGAACGAGCAGTACTTC. Translating it yields CASSQEYTNEQYF.

Regarding this clone: The same CDR3 is also encoded by other DNA sequences in this sample. This chain links TRBV6-1 with TRBJ2-7, with D hard to call. Trimming removed 6 bases from V and 3 bases from J, with 9 bases in between. The CDR3 runs 12 residues. Germline V gene sequence: CDR1 MNHNS, CDR2 SASEGT. Here the CDR3 DNA reads TGTGCCAGCAGCGGCGGATACTACGAGCAGTACTTC. This gives the protein CASSGGYYEQYF.

The rearrangement uses TRBV11-2 and TRBJ2-2; 10 positions match TRBD2. Looked up from germline, CDR1 is SGHAT and CDR2 is FQNNGV. This CDR3 is built from 16 residues. Trimming removed 6 bases from V and 6 bases from J; junction bases left unmatched: 10. Here the CDR3 reads CASSFPSGRAAGELFF. The CDR3 DNA follows: TGTGCCAGCAGTTTCCCCAGCGGGAGGGCCGCCGGGGAGCTGTTTTTT.

V gene TRBV6-5 combines with J gene TRBJ2-2; no clear D. With 1 base removed from V and 5 bases from J, the gap between germline ends came to 11 bases. The CDR3 is 15 residues long. CDR1 and CDR2 (germline): MNHEY, SVGAGI. The DNA for the CDR3 is TGTGCCAGCAGTTACTATAGGGTCGGAACCGGGGAGCTGTTTTTT. Translated: CASSYYRVGTGELFF.

This chain connects TRBV6-6 to TRBJ2-2, with 10 bases matching TRBD2. Trimming cost V 2 bases and J 8 bases; bases outside gene matches: 5. The CDR3 is 15 residues long. Germline CDR1 and CDR2: MNHNY and SVGAGI (reference sequence). The CDR3 loop is CASSYLAGDRGELFF. The CDR3 nucleotides are TGTGCCAGCAGTTACCTAGCGGGAGACAGGGGGGAGCTGTTTTTT.

A remark on this clone: A read error may be the cause here, since a much bigger clone is one base away. V is TRBV5-4 and J is TRBJ1-1, with D uncertain. Per the germline V gene, CDR1 is SGHNT and CDR2 is YYREEE (reference sequence). V lost 4 bases, J lost 1 base, and 8 bases lay in between. The CDR3 length is 13 residues. This CDR3 reads CASSVGRNTEAFF. In DNA form, the CDR3 reads TGTGCCAGCAGCGTAGGGAGGAACACTGAAGCTTTCTTT.

This clone was observed once. This chain connects TRBV11-2 to TRBJ1-1; D unclear. V was cut by 2 bases and J by 7 bases, with 14 bases left in between. This CDR3 region has 14 residues. Germline V gives CDR1 SGHAT, CDR2 FQNNGV. CDR3 coding DNA: TGTGCCAGCAGCTTATTTACCTCAAGAGATGAAGCTTTCTTT. Translating gives CASSLFTSRDEAFF.

The CDR3 region has the DNA TGTGCCAGCCAGCTAGCGGGAGGTTTGACAGATACGCAGTATTTT. Its protein is CASQLAGGLTDTQYF. This chain joins TRBV9 and TRBJ2-3; 11 bases line up with TRBD2. J lost 3 bases, V lost 7 bases, and 7 bases had no gene match. Germline V gives CDR1 SGDLS, CDR2 YYNGEE. This CDR3 has 15 amino acids. The full variable domain, in which reference TRBV9 and TRBJ2-3 provide the parts outside the CDR3, is DSGVTQTPKHLITATGQRVTLRCSPRSGDLSVYWYQQSLDQGLQFLIQYYNGEERAKGNILERFSAQQFPDLHSELNLSSLELGDSALYFCASQLAGGLTDTQYFGPGTRLTVL.

The J gene is TRBJ1-2, the V gene TRBV2, with unresolved D. Germline V gives CDR1 SNHLY, CDR2 FYNNEI. The V gene lost 0 bases and the J gene lost 0 bases, with 14 bases spanning the gap. This CDR3 has 17 amino acids. CDR3 loop: CASSEADRSAANYGYTF. The CDR3 DNA is TGTGCCAGCAGTGAAGCGGATAGGTCAGCGGCTAACTATGGCTACACCTTC.